This T cell receptor beta chain was captured by sequencing in a study of cytomegalovirus exposure and HLA in healthy donors. Primers included in the PCR were 60 Vbeta and 13 Jbeta primers. Sequencing used immunoSEQ multiplex PCR; TCRdb keeps in-frame clones, though not all of them. Of some 120,000 clones listed, over 65% are singletons. The TCR originated in a young man in good health and CMV-seronegative. The sample taken for sequencing was PBMCs.

CDR3 in DNA: TGTGCCAGCAGCCCCGCTGGCGACCTAGGTGAAAAACTGTTTTTT. As protein: CASSPAGDLGEKLFF. The chain uses TRBV7-2 and TRBJ1-4; D unresolved. The CDR3 totals 15 residues. Trimming took off 5 bases at V and 7 bases at J, with 17 bases between the two ends. CDR1 is SGHTA, CDR2 FQGNSA, per germline. Full variable domain (outside the CDR3, taken from reference TRBV7-2 and TRBJ1-4): GAGVSQSPSNKVTEKGKDVELRCDPISGHTALYWYRQSLGQGLEFLIYFQGNSAPDKSGLPSDRFSAERTGGSVSTLTIQRTQQEDSAVYLCASSPAGDLGEKLFFGSGTQLSVL.